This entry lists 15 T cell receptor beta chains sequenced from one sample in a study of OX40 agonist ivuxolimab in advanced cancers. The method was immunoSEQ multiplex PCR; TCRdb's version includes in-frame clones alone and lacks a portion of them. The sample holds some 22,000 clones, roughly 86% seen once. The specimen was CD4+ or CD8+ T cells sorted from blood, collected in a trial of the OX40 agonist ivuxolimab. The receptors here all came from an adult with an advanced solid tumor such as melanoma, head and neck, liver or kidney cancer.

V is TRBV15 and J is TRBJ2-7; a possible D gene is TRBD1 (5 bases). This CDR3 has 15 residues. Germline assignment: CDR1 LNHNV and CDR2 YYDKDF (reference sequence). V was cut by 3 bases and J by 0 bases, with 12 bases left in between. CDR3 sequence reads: CATSSERGGSYEQYF. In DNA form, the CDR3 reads TGTGCCACCAGCAGTGAAAGGGGCGGCTCCTACGAGCAGTACTTC. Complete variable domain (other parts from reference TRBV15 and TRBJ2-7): DAMVIQNPRYQVTQFGKPVTLSCSQTLNHNVMYWYQQKSSQAPKLLFHYYDKDFNNEADTPDNFQSRRPNTSFCFLDIRSPGLGDTAMYLCATSSERGGSYEQYFGPGTRLTVT.

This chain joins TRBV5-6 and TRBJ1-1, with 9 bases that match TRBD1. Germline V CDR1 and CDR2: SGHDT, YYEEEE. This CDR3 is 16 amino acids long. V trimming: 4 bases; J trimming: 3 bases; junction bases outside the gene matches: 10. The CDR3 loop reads CASSPGTGPGYTEAFF. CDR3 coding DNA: TGTGCCAGCAGCCCAGGGACAGGGCCTGGGTACACTGAAGCTTTCTTT.

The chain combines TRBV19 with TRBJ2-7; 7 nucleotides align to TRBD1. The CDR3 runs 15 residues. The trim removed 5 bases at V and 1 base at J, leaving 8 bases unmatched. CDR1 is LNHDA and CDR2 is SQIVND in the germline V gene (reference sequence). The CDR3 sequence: CASSSLEGQSYEQYF. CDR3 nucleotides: TGTGCCAGTAGTTCCCTCGAGGGACAGTCCTACGAGCAGTACTTC.

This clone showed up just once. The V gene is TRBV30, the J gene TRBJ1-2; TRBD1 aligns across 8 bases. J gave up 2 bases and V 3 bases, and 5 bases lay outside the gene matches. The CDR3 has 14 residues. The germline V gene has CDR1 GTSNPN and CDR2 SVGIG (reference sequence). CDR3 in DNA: TGTGCCTGGAGCTCAGGGGGCGTCAACTATGGCTACACCTTC. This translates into CAWSSGGVNYGYTF.

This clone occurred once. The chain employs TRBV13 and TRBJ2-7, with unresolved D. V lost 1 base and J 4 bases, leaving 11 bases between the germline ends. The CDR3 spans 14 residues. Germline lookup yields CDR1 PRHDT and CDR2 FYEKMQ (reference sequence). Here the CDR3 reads CASSLEGSPYEQYF. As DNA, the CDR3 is TGTGCCAGCAGCTTAGAGGGAAGCCCTTACGAGCAGTACTTC.

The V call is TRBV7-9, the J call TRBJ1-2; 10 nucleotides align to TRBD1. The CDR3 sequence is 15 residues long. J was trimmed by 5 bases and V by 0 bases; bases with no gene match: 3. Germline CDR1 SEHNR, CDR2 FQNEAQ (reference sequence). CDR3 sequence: CASSLAGQGGYGYTF. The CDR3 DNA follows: TGTGCCAGCAGCTTAGCAGGACAGGGGGGGTATGGCTACACCTTC.

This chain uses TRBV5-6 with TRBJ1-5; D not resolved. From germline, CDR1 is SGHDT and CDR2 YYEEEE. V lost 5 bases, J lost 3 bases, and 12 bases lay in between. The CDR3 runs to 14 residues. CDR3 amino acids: CASRQWSSNQPQHF. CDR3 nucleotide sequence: TGTGCCAGCAGACAGTGGAGTTCCAATCAGCCCCAGCATTTT.

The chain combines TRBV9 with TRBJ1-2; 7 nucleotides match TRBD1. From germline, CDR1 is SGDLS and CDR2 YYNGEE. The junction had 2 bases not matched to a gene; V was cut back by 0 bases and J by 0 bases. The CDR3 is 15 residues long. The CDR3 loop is CASSVAGTANYGYTF. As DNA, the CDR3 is TGTGCCAGCAGCGTAGCTGGGACAGCTAACTATGGCTACACCTTC.

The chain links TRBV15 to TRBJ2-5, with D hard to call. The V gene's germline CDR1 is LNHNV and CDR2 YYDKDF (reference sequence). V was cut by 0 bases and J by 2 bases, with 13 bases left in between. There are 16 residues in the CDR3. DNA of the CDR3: TGTGCCACCAGCAGAGAACCTGGACGGTATCAAGAGACCCAGTACTTC. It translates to CATSREPGRYQETQYF.

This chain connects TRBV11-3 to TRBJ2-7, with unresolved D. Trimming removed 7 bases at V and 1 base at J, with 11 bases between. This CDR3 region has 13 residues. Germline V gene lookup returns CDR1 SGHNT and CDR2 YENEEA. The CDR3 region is CASTPGSSYEQYF. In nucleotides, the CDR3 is TGTGCCAGCACTCCCGGATCATCCTACGAGCAGTACTTC.

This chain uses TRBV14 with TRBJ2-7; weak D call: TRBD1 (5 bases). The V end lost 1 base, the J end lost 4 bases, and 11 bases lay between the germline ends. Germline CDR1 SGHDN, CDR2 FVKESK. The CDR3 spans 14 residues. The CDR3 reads CASSQAGSGYEQYF. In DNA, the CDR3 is TGTGCCAGCAGCCAAGCAGGGTCAGGGTACGAGCAGTACTTC.

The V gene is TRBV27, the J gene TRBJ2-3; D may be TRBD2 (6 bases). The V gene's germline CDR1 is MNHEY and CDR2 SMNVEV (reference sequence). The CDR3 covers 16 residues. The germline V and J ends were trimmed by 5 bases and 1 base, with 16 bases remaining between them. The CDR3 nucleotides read TGTGCCAGCAGTCTCCACTCTAGCGTCCGCACAGATACGCAGTATTTT. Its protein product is CASSLHSSVRTDTQYF.

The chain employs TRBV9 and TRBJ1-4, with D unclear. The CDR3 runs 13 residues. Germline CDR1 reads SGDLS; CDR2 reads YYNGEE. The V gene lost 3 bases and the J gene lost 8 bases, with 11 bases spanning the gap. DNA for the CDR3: TGTGCCAGCAGCGCCGACTCGGGAGAAAAACTGTTTTTT. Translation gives CASSADSGEKLFF.

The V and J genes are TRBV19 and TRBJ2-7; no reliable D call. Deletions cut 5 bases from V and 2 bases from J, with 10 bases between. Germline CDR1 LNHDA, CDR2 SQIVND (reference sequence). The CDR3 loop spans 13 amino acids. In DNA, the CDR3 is TGTGCCAGTAGTCTTGGCAACCCCTACGAGCAGTACTTC. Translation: CASSLGNPYEQYF.

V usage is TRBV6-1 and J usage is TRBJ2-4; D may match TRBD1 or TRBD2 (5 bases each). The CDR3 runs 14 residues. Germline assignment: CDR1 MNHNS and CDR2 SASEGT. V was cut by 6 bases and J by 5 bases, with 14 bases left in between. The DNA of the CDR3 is TGTGCCAGCAGGATCCGGGACGCACAAAACATTCAGTACTTC. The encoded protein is CASRIRDAQNIQYF.